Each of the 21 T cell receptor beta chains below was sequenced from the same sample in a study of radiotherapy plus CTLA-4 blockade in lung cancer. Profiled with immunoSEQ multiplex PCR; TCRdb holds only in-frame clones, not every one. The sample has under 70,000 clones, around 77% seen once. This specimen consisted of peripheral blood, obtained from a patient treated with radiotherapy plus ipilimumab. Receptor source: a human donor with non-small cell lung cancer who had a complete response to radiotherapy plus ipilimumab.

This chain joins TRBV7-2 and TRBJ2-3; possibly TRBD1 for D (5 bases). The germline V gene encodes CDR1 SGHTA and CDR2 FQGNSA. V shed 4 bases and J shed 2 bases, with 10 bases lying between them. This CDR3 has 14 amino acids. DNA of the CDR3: TGTGCCAGCAGCTATCAGGGATACACAGATACGCAGTATTTT. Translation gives CASSYQGYTDTQYF. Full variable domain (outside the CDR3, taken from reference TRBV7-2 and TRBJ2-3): GAGVSQSPSNKVTEKGKDVELRCDPISGHTALYWYRQSLGQGLEFLIYFQGNSAPDKSGLPSDRFSAERTGGSVSTLTIQRTQQEDSAVYLCASSYQGYTDTQYFGPGTRLTVL.

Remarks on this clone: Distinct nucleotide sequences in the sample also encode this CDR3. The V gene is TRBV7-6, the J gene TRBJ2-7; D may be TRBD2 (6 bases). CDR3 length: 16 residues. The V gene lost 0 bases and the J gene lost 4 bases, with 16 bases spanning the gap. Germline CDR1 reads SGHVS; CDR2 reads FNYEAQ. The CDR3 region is CASSLAFGQGGYEQYF. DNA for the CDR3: TGTGCCAGCAGCTTAGCGTTTGGCCAGGGAGGTTACGAGCAGTACTTC.

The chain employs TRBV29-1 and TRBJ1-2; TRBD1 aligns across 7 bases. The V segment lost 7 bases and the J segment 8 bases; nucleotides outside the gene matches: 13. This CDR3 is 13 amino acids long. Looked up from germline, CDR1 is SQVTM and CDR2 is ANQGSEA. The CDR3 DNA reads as TGCAGCGCCGGCGGGACAGCTAGAAGCGGCTACACCTTC. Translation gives CSAGGTARSGYTF. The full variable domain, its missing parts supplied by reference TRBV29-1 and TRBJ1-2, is SAVISQKPSRDICQRGTSLTIQCQVDSQVTMMFWYRQQPGQSLTLIATANQGSEATYESGFVIDKFPISRPNLTFSTLTVSNMSPEDSSIYLCSAGGTARSGYTFGSGTRLTVV.

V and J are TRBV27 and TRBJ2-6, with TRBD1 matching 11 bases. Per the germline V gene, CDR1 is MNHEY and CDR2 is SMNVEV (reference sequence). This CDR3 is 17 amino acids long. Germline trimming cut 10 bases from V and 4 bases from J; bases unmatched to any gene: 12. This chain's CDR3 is CATLKDRGLQGANVLTF. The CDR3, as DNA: TGTGCCACCCTTAAGGACAGGGGGCTGCAAGGGGCCAACGTCCTGACTTTC.

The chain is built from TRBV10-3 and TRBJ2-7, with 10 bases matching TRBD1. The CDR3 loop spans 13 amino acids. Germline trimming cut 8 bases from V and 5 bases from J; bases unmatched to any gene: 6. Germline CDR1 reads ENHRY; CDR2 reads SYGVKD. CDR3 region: CAIAGTGVHEQYF. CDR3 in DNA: TGTGCCATCGCCGGGACAGGGGTCCACGAGCAGTACTTC.

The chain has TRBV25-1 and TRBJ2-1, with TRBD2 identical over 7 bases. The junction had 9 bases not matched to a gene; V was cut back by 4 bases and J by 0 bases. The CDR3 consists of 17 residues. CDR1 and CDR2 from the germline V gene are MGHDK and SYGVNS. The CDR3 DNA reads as TGTGCCAGCAGTGTCCTCGGTGGGGGGGGCTCCTACAATGAGCAGTTCTTC. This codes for CASSVLGGGGSYNEQFF.

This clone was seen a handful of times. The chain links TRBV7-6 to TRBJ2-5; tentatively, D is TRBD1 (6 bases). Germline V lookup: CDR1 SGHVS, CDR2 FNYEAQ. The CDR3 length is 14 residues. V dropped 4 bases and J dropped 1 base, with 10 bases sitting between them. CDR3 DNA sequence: TGTGCCAGCAGCTCCCTGGACAGCCAAGAGACCCAGTACTTC. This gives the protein CASSSLDSQETQYF.

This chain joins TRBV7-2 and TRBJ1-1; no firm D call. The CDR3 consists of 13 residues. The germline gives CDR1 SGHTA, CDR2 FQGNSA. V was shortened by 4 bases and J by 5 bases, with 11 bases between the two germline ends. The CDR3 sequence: CASSYNTETEAFF. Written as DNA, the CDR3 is TGTGCCAGCAGCTATAATACAGAAACTGAAGCTTTCTTT.

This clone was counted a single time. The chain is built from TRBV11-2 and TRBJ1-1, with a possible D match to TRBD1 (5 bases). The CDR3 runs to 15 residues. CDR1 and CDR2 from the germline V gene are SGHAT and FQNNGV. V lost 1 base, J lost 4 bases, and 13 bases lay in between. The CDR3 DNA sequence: TGTGCCAGCAGCTTAGTTAGGGGCCGGGGCACTGAAGCTTTCTTT. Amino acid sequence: CASSLVRGRGTEAFF.

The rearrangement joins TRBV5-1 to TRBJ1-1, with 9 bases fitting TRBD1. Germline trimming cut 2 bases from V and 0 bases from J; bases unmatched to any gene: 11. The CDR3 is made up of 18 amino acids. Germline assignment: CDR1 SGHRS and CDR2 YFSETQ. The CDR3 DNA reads TGCGCCAGCAGCTTTTCGACAGGGGGAGGGGGTATGAACACTGAAGCTTTCTTT. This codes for CASSFSTGGGGMNTEAFF.

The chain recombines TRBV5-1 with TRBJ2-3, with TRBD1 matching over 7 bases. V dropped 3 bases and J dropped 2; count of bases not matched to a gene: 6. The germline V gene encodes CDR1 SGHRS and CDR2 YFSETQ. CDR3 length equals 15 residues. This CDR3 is CASSSGQAYTDTQYF. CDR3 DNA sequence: TGCGCCAGCAGCTCTGGACAGGCCTACACAGATACGCAGTATTTT.

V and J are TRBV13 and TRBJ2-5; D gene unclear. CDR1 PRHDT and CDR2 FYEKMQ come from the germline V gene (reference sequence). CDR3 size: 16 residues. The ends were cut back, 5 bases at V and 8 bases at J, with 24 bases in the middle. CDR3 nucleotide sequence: TGTGCCAGCAGCCCCCGAAAAATCGGTCTCGAAGGCACCCAGTACTTC. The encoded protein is CASSPRKIGLEGTQYF. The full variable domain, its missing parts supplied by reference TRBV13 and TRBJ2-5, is AAGVIQSPRHLIKEKRETATLKCYPIPRHDTVYWYQQGPGQDPQFLISFYEKMQSDKGSIPDRFSAQQFSDYHSELNMSSLELGDSALYFCASSPRKIGLEGTQYFGPGTRLLVL.

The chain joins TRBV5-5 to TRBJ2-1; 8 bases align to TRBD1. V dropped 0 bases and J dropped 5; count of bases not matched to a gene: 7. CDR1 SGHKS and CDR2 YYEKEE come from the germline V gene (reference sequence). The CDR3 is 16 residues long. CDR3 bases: TGTGCCAGCAGCTTGGGGACAGGGTTTCTGGACAATGAGCAGTTCTTC. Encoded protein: CASSLGTGFLDNEQFF.

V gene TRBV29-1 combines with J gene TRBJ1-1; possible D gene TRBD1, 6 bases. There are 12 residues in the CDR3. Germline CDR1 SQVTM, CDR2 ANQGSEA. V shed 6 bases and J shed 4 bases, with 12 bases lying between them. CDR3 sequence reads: CSVGRGGTEAFF. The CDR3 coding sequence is TGCAGCGTAGGCAGGGGTGGCACTGAAGCTTTCTTT. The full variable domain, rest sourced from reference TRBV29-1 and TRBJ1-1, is SAVISQKPSRDICQRGTSLTIQCQVDSQVTMMFWYRQQPGQSLTLIATANQGSEATYESGFVIDKFPISRPNLTFSTLTVSNMSPEDSSIYLCSVGRGGTEAFFGQGTRLTVV.

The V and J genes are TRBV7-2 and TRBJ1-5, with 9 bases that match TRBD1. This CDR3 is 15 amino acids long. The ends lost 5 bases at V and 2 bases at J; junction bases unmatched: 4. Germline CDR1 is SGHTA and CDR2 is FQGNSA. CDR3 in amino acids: CASSKGQGGNQPQHF. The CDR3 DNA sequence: TGTGCCAGCAGCAAGGGACAGGGAGGCAATCAGCCCCAGCATTTT. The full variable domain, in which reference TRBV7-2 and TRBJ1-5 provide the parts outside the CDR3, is GAGVSQSPSNKVTEKGKDVELRCDPISGHTALYWYRQSLGQGLEFLIYFQGNSAPDKSGLPSDRFSAERTGGSVSTLTIQRTQQEDSAVYLCASSKGQGGNQPQHFGDGTRLSIL.

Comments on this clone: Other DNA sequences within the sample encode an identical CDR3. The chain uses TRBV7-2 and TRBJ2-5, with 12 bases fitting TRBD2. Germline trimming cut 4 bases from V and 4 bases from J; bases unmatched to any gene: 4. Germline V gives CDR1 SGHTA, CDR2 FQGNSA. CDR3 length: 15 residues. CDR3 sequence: CASSSTSGGRETQYF. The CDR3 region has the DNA TGTGCCAGCAGCTCGACTAGCGGGGGCCGAGAGACCCAGTACTTC.

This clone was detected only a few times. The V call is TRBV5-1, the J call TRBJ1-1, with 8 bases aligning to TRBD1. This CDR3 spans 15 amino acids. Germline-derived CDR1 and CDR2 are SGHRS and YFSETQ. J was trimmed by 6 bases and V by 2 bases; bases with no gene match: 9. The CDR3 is CASSFSSRGPAEAFF. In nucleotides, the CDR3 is TGCGCCAGCAGCTTCTCTTCCAGGGGGCCGGCTGAAGCTTTCTTT.

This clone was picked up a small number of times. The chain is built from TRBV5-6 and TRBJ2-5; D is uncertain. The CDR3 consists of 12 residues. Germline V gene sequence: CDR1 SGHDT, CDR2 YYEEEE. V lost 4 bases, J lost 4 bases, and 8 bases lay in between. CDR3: CASSLVSETQYF. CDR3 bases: TGTGCCAGCAGCCTTGTGTCAGAGACCCAGTACTTC. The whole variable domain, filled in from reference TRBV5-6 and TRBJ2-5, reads DAGVTQSPTHLIKTRGQQVTLRCSPKSGHDTVSWYQQALGQGPQFIFQYYEEEERQRGNFPDRFSGHQFPNYSSELNVNALLLGDSALYLCASSLVSETQYFGPGTRLLVL.

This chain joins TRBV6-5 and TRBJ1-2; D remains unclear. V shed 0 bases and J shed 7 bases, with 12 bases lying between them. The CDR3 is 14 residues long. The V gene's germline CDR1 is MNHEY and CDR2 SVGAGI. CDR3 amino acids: CASSYSTSLGGYTF. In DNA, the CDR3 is TGTGCCAGCAGTTACTCCACTTCGCTGGGTGGCTACACCTTC.

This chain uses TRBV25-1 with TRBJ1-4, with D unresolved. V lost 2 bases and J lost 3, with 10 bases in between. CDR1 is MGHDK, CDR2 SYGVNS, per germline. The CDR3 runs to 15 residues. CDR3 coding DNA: TGTGCCAGCAGTGAAATACAATTCCCTAATGAAAAACTGTTTTTT. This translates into CASSEIQFPNEKLFF.

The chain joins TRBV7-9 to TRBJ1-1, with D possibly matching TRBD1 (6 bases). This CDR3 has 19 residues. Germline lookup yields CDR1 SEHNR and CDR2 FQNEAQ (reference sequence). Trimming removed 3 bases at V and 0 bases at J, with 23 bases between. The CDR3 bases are TGTGCCAGCAGCTTCCCGAGTGGGGGGCAAATCCTAATGAACACTGAAGCTTTCTTT. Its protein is CASSFPSGGQILMNTEAFF.